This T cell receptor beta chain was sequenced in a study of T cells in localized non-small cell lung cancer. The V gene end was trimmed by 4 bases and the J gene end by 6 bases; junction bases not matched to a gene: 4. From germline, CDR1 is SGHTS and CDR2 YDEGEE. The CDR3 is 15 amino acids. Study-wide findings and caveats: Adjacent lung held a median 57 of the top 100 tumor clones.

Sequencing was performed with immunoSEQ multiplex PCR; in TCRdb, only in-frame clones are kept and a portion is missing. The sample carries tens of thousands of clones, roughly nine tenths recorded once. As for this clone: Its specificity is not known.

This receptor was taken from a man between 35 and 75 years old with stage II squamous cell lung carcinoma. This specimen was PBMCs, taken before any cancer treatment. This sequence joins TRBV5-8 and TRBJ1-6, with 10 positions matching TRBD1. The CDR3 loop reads CASSPRDRGNSPLHF. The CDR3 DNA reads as TGTGCCAGCAGCCCCCGGGACAGGGGTAATTCACCCCTCCACTTT.